The 26 T cell receptor beta chains in this list originate from one sample, sequenced in a study of CD8 T cells in Susac syndrome (dated by TCRdb to about 2019). Library generation was performed with the immunoSEQ multiplex PCR assay. RNA was extracted using the RNeasy kit, and about 0.45 to 1 ug of the RNA was reverse transcribed with random hexamers. TCRdb reprocessed the public reads (quality trimming at Q25 with fastp, clone calling with MiXCR) and kept in-frame beta chains. Rows are unified per CDR3 protein, each entry keeping the most common DNA and genes. Present in this sample are under 25,000 distinct CDR3 sequences, approximately 93% of which were seen just once. The ten largest account for around 0.25% of the sample. Sequenced: CD8+ T cells from PBMCs. The receptors come from a human donor in good health.

V is TRBV29-1 and J is TRBJ2-2; possibly TRBD1 or TRBD2 for D (5 bases each). The ends were cut back, 7 bases at V and 4 bases at J, with 19 bases in the middle. Per germline, CDR1 SQVTM and CDR2 ANQGSEA. This CDR3 comprises 15 residues. CDR3 sequence (DNA): TGCAGCGCTGTCACCCTACAGAGGGGCACCGGGGAGCTGTTTTTT. The encoded protein is CSAVTLQRGTGELFF.

V is TRBV13 and J is TRBJ2-2; D is perhaps TRBD1 (5 bases). The germline V gene has CDR1 PRHDT and CDR2 FYEKMQ (reference sequence). Trimming stripped 5 bases from V and 4 bases from J, with 17 bases between. The CDR3 is made up of 16 amino acids. The DNA for the CDR3 is TGTGCCAGCAGCCCTTTCTCAGGGTTGGGCACCGGGGAGCTGTTTTTT. This sequence encodes CASSPFSGLGTGELFF.

This rearrangement joins TRBV20-1 to TRBJ2-1; a weak D match, TRBD2 (6 bases). The germline CDR1 and CDR2 sequences are DFQATT and SNEGSKA (reference sequence). This CDR3 contains 15 residues. V lost 0 bases and J lost 7, with 16 bases in between. CDR3 in DNA: TGCAGTGCTAGAGATCATGGGACGGCGGGGAATGAGCAGTTCTTC. It is translated as CSARDHGTAGNEQFF.

The chain carries TRBV5-1 and TRBJ1-4; weak D call: TRBD1 (6 bases). The CDR3 totals 14 residues. Trimming pared 5 bases from V and 3 bases from J, leaving 11 bases between. Germline V CDR1 and CDR2: SGHRS, YFSETQ. This CDR3 is CASRPGTSNEKLFF. The CDR3 DNA follows: TGCGCCAGCAGACCTGGGACATCTAATGAAAAACTGTTTTTT.

The chain has TRBV15 and TRBJ2-5; D unclear. The CDR3 totals 13 residues. CDR1 is LNHNV, CDR2 YYDKDF, per germline (reference sequence). V dropped 2 bases and J dropped 5 bases, with 9 bases sitting between them. CDR3 bases: TGTGCCACCAGCAGAAACTGGCAGGAGACCCAGTACTTC. Its translation: CATSRNWQETQYF. Using reference TRBV15 and TRBJ2-5 for the parts outside the CDR3, the full variable domain is DAMVIQNPRYQVTQFGKPVTLSCSQTLNHNVMYWYQQKSSQAPKLLFHYYDKDFNNEADTPDNFQSRRPNTSFCFLDIRSPGLGDTAMYLCATSRNWQETQYFGPGTRLLVL.

This rearrangement joins TRBV29-1 to TRBJ2-7; 7 positions match TRBD2. CDR3 length equals 14 residues. V trimming: 4 bases; J trimming: 6 bases; junction bases outside the gene matches: 12. From germline, CDR1 is SQVTM and CDR2 ANQGSEA. CDR3 in amino acids: CSVGRAGEKSEQYF. In DNA, the CDR3 is TGCAGCGTTGGAAGGGCGGGGGAAAAGAGCGAGCAGTACTTC.

The chain uses TRBV6-1 and TRBJ2-7; D is ambiguous. Germline values: CDR1 MNHNS, CDR2 SASEGT. Trimming took 1 base from V and 3 from J, leaving 10 bases between them. The CDR3 covers 14 residues. The CDR3 DNA reads as TGTGCCAGCAGTGAAGGGACGGTGTACTACGAGCAGTACTTC. It translates to CASSEGTVYYEQYF.

V gene TRBV7-9 combines with J gene TRBJ1-3; a possible D gene is TRBD1 (5 bases). Looked up from germline, CDR1 is SEHNR and CDR2 is FQNEAQ (reference sequence). Trimming shortened V by 5 bases and J by 4 bases, and 12 bases separated the two germline ends. There are 14 residues in the CDR3. The DNA of the CDR3 is TGTGCCAGCAGCGGGCGGGACGGCGGAAACACCATATATTTT. Encoded protein: CASSGRDGGNTIYF.

The rearrangement joins TRBV6-2 or TRBV6-3 to TRBJ2-1; either TRBD1 or TRBD2 may fit D (5 bases each). The V gene's germline CDR1 is MNHEY and CDR2 SVGEGT. V was shortened by 0 bases and J by 14 bases, with 11 bases between the two germline ends. The length of the CDR3 is 12 residues. The CDR3 sequence: CASSYSSVGEFF. The DNA of the CDR3 is TGTGCCAGCAGTTACTCGAGTGTGGGGGAGTTCTTC.

This clonotype was detected only once. This sequence joins TRBV4-3 and TRBJ2-1; no reliable D call. The germline V gene has CDR1 LGHNA and CDR2 YSLEER. The CDR3 contains 14 residues. The V gene lost 0 bases and the J gene lost 8 bases, with 11 bases spanning the gap. CDR3 in amino acids: CASSQDRAHHEQFF. As DNA, the CDR3 is TGCGCCAGCAGCCAAGATCGGGCCCACCATGAGCAGTTCTTC.

This chain joins TRBV4-3 and TRBJ2-7; perhaps TRBD1 as D (6 bases). CDR1 is LGHNA and CDR2 is YSLEER in the germline V gene. Trimming shortened V by 3 bases and J by 0 bases, and 12 bases separated the two germline ends. The CDR3 loop spans 15 amino acids. The CDR3 sequence is CASSHTLGASYEQYF. In DNA, the CDR3 is TGCGCCAGCAGCCACACCTTGGGGGCCTCCTACGAGCAGTACTTC.

The chain uses TRBV13 and TRBJ2-1, with D unclear. CDR1 and CDR2 (germline): PRHDT, FYEKMQ (reference sequence). The CDR3 has 13 residues. Trimming took off 0 bases at V and 4 bases at J, with 4 bases between the two ends. In DNA form, the CDR3 reads TGTGCCAGCAGCTTAGGCCCATACAATGAGCAGTTCTTC. Translation: CASSLGPYNEQFF.

The chain is built from TRBV7-9 and TRBJ2-1; maybe TRBD2 (6 bases). There are 15 residues in the CDR3. The ends were cut back, 5 bases at V and 5 bases at J, with 16 bases in the middle. Germline V gene sequence: CDR1 SEHNR, CDR2 FQNEAQ (reference sequence). As DNA, the CDR3 is TGTGCCAGCAGCCCTGAATACGGGAGCAACAATGAGCAGTTCTTC. Translating it yields CASSPEYGSNNEQFF.

The chain is built from TRBV27 and TRBJ2-7, with TRBD2 matching over 7 bases. CDR1 is MNHEY and CDR2 is SMNVEV in the germline V gene (reference sequence). The ends lost 6 bases at V and 4 bases at J; junction bases unmatched: 9. The CDR3 runs to 14 residues. CDR3 protein: CASSPRGGVYEQYF. The DNA for the CDR3 is TGTGCCAGCAGCCCCCGGGGAGGGGTGTACGAGCAGTACTTC.

V gene TRBV12-3 or TRBV12-4 combines with J gene TRBJ1-2; no clear D. The CDR3 length is 11 residues. Trimming stripped 1 base from V and 9 bases from J, with 6 bases between. The CDR3 DNA reads TGTGCCAGCAGTTTAGGAGGTCGCTACACCTTC. Translated, it gives CASSLGGRYTF.

This clonotype was observed once. The chain is built from TRBV7-9 and TRBJ2-3; D could derive from TRBD1 or TRBD2 (6 bases each). The germline gives CDR1 SEHNR, CDR2 FQNEAQ (reference sequence). This CDR3 contains 13 residues. Trimming took off 8 bases at V and 3 bases at J, with 12 bases between the two ends. The CDR3 DNA follows: TGTGCCAGCGAACAGGGAGGTACAGATACGCAGTATTTT. It is translated as CASEQGGTDTQYF.

The DNA for the CDR3 is TGTGCCAGCAGCTTAATCGGGTTAGGTTCACCCCTCCACTTT. Residues: CASSLIGLGSPLHF. The chain recombines TRBV11-2 with TRBJ1-6; D is uncertain. The CDR3 sequence is 14 residues long. Germline V CDR1 and CDR2: SGHAT, FQNNGV. V was clipped by 2 bases and J by 9 bases, with 11 bases between them. Together with reference TRBV11-2 and TRBJ1-6, the CDR3 gives the full variable domain: EAGVAQSPRYKIIEKRQSVAFWCNPISGHATLYWYQQILGQGPKLLIQFQNNGVVDDSQLPKDRFSAERLKGVDSTLKIQPAKLEDSAVYLCASSLIGLGSPLHFGNGTRLTVT.

CDR3: CASSLGSLGNQPQHF. The CDR3, as DNA: TGTGCCAGCAGCTTGGGTTCGCTGGGAAATCAGCCCCAGCATTTT. The rearrangement links TRBV7-2 to TRBJ1-5; D unresolved. Germline-derived CDR1 and CDR2 are SGHTA and FQGNSA. V dropped 3 bases and J dropped 4 bases, with 13 bases sitting between them. The CDR3 consists of 15 residues.

J is TRBJ1-2 and V is TRBV29-1; D is unresolved. CDR1 and CDR2 from the germline V gene are SQVTM and ANQGSEA. This CDR3 contains 16 residues. Trimming removed 2 bases from V and 1 base from J, with 17 bases in between. CDR3 residues: CSVEKVTDNYNYGYTF. The CDR3 bases are TGCAGCGTTGAAAAAGTTACAGATAATTATAACTATGGCTACACCTTC.

V usage is TRBV27 and J usage is TRBJ1-6; 7 nucleotides match TRBD1. The CDR3 is made up of 14 amino acids. The trim removed 5 bases at V and 13 bases at J, leaving 11 bases unmatched. CDR1 and CDR2 from the germline V gene are MNHEY and SMNVEV (reference sequence). Here the CDR3 DNA reads TGTGCCAGCAGTCAAGACAGGGCATCTACTCCCCTCCACTTT. As protein: CASSQDRASTPLHF.

The chain links TRBV6-2 or TRBV6-3 to TRBJ1-5; a weak D match, TRBD1 (5 bases). Germline V gene data show CDR1 as MNHEY and CDR2 as SVGEGT. Trimming removed 6 bases at V and 3 bases at J, with 18 bases between. CDR3 length: 16 amino acids. The CDR3 region is CASSYPPGGNNQPQHF. In DNA form, the CDR3 reads TGTGCCAGCAGCTACCCGCCCGGGGGAAACAATCAGCCCCAGCATTTT.

V is TRBV12-3 or TRBV12-4 and J is TRBJ2-7; the match to TRBD1 covers 7 bases. Germline trimming cut 5 bases from V and 0 bases from J; bases unmatched to any gene: 7. The length of the CDR3 is 15 residues. The DNA for the CDR3 is TGTGCCAGCAGTCCAACTAGGGGGCTCTCCTACGAGCAGTACTTC. This codes for CASSPTRGLSYEQYF.

The V gene is TRBV6-2 or TRBV6-3, the J gene TRBJ2-3; D remains ambiguous. This CDR3 has 16 amino acids. Looked up from germline, CDR1 is MNHEY and CDR2 is SVGEGT. V gave up 0 bases and J gave up 0 bases, with 10 bases separating them. CDR3 in amino acids: CASSYSSTSSTDTQYF. The DNA of the CDR3 is TGTGCCAGCAGTTACTCCAGCACCTCTAGCACAGATACGCAGTATTTT.

This clonotype has a single count. Since the CDR3 does not end with the conserved phenylalanine or tryptophan, this likely comes from a read error. The gene calls are TRBV20-1 and TRBJ1-1; tentatively, D is TRBD1 (5 bases). Trimming took 6 bases from V and 8 from J, leaving 16 bases between them. The CDR3 contains 12 residues. Germline CDR1 is DFQATT and CDR2 is SNEGSKA (reference sequence). The CDR3 region is CSAQIGGLEAFL. CDR3 bases: TGCAGTGCCCAGATCGGGGGACTGGAAGCTTTCCTT.

This chain links TRBV20-1 with TRBJ1-2; 9 nucleotides line up with TRBD1. CDR1 DFQATT and CDR2 SNEGSKA come from the germline V gene (reference sequence). The length of the CDR3 is 15 residues. With 4 bases clipped from V and 4 bases from J, the junction kept 10 bases outside the gene matches. CDR3 amino acids: CSAIGQGPRGYGYTF. CDR3 nucleotide sequence: TGCAGTGCTATAGGACAGGGGCCCAGGGGCTATGGCTACACCTTC.

This chain connects TRBV20-1 to TRBJ2-5; perhaps TRBD2 as D (5 bases). Between the trimmed V and J ends, which lost 3 bases and 4 bases, there was a span of 18 bases. Germline V gene sequence: CDR1 DFQATT, CDR2 SNEGSKA (reference sequence). CDR3 length equals 15 residues. CDR3 loop: CSASTERTEGETQYF. Written as DNA, the CDR3 is TGCAGTGCTAGTACCGAACGGACCGAGGGAGAGACCCAGTACTTC.